This passage covers 28 T cell receptor beta chains from one sample sequenced in a study of OX40 agonist ivuxolimab in advanced cancers. Generated by immunoSEQ multiplex PCR, the TCRdb table keeps only in-frame clones and is missing some. The repertoire includes 55,000 to 75,000 clones, about four fifths of them detected once, and 0.9% to 1.1% sits in the top ten. The sequencing here drew on CD4+ or CD8+ T cells sorted from blood, taken in a trial of the OX40 agonist ivuxolimab. All receptors come from an adult with an advanced solid tumor such as melanoma, head and neck, liver or kidney cancer.

The chain is built from TRBV7-9 and TRBJ2-7, with D tentatively TRBD2 (6 bases). Per germline, CDR1 SEHNR and CDR2 FQNEAQ (reference sequence). V lost 5 bases and J lost 6, with 29 bases in between. CDR3 length: 18 residues. The CDR3 loop is CASSPEQGTSPTTSEQYF. In DNA form, the CDR3 reads TGTGCCAGCAGCCCCGAACAAGGGACTTCCCCGACTACGAGCGAGCAGTACTTC. The full variable domain, completed using reference TRBV7-9 and TRBJ2-7, is DTGVSQNPRHKITKRGQNVTFRCDPISEHNRLYWYRQTLGQGPEFLTYFQNEAQLEKSRLLSDRFSAERPKGSFSTLEIQRTEQGDSAMYLCASSPEQGTSPTTSEQYFGPGTRLTVT.

This clone was detected only a few times. This CDR3 is CASSIFSGGATDTQYF. The CDR3 DNA is TGCGCCAGCAGCATCTTTAGCGGGGGGGCCACAGATACGCAGTATTTT. The gene calls are TRBV5-1 and TRBJ2-3; TRBD2 matches at 11 bases. The CDR3 extends over 16 amino acids. Per the germline V gene, CDR1 is SGHRS and CDR2 is YFSETQ. V was pared by 4 bases and J by 2 bases, with 6 bases of the junction left unmatched. The complete variable domain, with remaining parts taken from reference TRBV5-1 and TRBJ2-3, reads KAGVTQTPRYLIKTRGQQVTLSCSPISGHRSVSWYQQTPGQGLQFLFEYFSETQRNKGNFPGRFSGRQFSNSRSEMNVSTLELGDSALYLCASSIFSGGATDTQYFGPGTRLTVL.

The rearrangement links TRBV5-4 to TRBJ2-7; TRBD2 agrees at 12 bases. The V gene end was trimmed by 4 bases and the J gene end by 2 bases; junction bases not matched to a gene: 7. Germline V lookup: CDR1 SGHNT, CDR2 YYREEE (reference sequence). This CDR3 has 16 residues. Written as DNA, the CDR3 is TGTGCCAGCAGCCTAGGACTAGCGGGGACCACCTACGAGCAGTACTTC. This sequence encodes CASSLGLAGTTYEQYF.

CDR3 DNA sequence: TGCGCCAGCAGCACGAGCCTCACTAGCGGGGGGGCTCAGCAGTTCTTC. Protein: CASSTSLTSGGAQQFF. The J gene is TRBJ2-1, the V gene TRBV4-3; TRBD2 aligns across 13 bases. The length of the CDR3 is 16 residues. Trimming took 5 bases from V and 11 from J; bases not matched to a gene: 12. The germline CDR1 and CDR2 sequences are LGHNA and YSLEER.

This clone is a singleton in its sample. The genes are TRBV4-2 and TRBJ1-2; possibly TRBD1 for D (5 bases). The CDR3 sequence is 15 residues long. V was shortened by 4 bases and J by 4 bases, with 16 bases between the two germline ends. Germline CDR1 and CDR2: LGHNA and YNFKEQ. CDR3 sequence reads: CASSPLGGETYGYTF. CDR3 DNA: TGTGCCAGCAGCCCCCTTGGGGGGGAGACCTATGGCTACACCTTC.

The chain combines TRBV19 with TRBJ2-4; D possibly corresponds to TRBD1 (6 bases). Per the germline V gene, CDR1 is LNHDA and CDR2 is SQIVND (reference sequence). The CDR3 runs to 16 residues. V lost 5 bases to trimming and J lost 3 bases, with 17 bases between them. This CDR3 is CASSPQGNIGKNIQYF. CDR3 nucleotides: TGTGCCAGTAGTCCACAGGGTAACATTGGCAAAAACATTCAGTACTTC.

This sequence joins TRBV30 and TRBJ2-3; TRBD2 agrees at 8 bases. Trimming cost V 3 bases and J 3 bases; bases outside gene matches: 8. Germline V gives CDR1 GTSNPN, CDR2 SVGIG (reference sequence). The CDR3 is 15 amino acids. DNA of the CDR3: TGTGCCTGGAGGGGAGGGCGGGGGGTTACAGATACGCAGTATTTT. Its translation: CAWRGGRGVTDTQYF.

Concerning this clone: Within the sample, other DNA sequences also encode this same CDR3. J is TRBJ2-3 and V is TRBV5-1, with D perhaps TRBD1 (6 bases). The length of the CDR3 is 16 residues. Looked up from germline, CDR1 is SGHRS and CDR2 is YFSETQ. V lost 0 bases to trimming and J lost 4 bases, with 15 bases between them. CDR3 in amino acids: CASSLGGTHGADTQYF. Written as DNA, the CDR3 is TGCGCCAGCAGCTTGGGGGGGACACACGGAGCAGATACGCAGTATTTT.

The gene calls are TRBV7-9 and TRBJ1-2; possible D gene TRBD1, 5 bases. Between the trimmed V and J ends, which lost 4 bases and 3 bases, there was a span of 18 bases. Germline CDR1 reads SEHNR; CDR2 reads FQNEAQ (reference sequence). The CDR3 contains 16 residues. The CDR3 coding sequence is TGTGCCAGCAGCTCCCGTTCCGGGGCACCAGACTATGGCTACACCTTC. Protein sequence: CASSSRSGAPDYGYTF.

CDR3 sequence (DNA): TGTGCCAGAGGAAATGGGGGTAGCGTGCAAGAGACCCAGTACTTC. It codes for CARGNGGSVQETQYF. The gene calls are TRBV5-5 and TRBJ2-5; D tentatively reads TRBD1 or TRBD2 (5 bases each). Germline V gene sequence: CDR1 SGHKS, CDR2 YYEKEE (reference sequence). This CDR3 region has 15 residues. The germline V and J ends were trimmed by 8 bases and 2 bases, with 19 bases remaining between them.

The gene calls are TRBV21-1 and TRBJ1-4; TRBD1, the table's D call, was not compared with the DNA. TRBV21-1 is flagged as a pseudogene. This CDR3 is built from 16 residues. CDR3 DNA sequence: TGTGCCAGCAGCAAATTTCTCCGGGACAGTAATGAAAAACTGTTTTTT. Residues: CASSKFLRDSNEKLFF.

The chain combines TRBV4-1 with TRBJ1-2; weak D call: TRBD1 (6 bases). Germline loops: CDR1 MGHRA, CDR2 YSYEKL. This CDR3 is 14 amino acids long. V shed 2 bases and J shed 4 bases, with 11 bases lying between them. Here the CDR3 DNA reads TGCGCCAGCAGCCAACCAGGGGTCCTCTATGGCTACACCTTC. Translated, it gives CASSQPGVLYGYTF.

This clone was counted a few times. The chain has TRBV29-1 and TRBJ2-1; 8 bases agree with TRBD1. V was clipped by 4 bases and J by 6 bases; unmatched bases: 5. Germline-derived CDR1 and CDR2 are SQVTM and ANQGSEA. The CDR3 spans 13 residues. The CDR3 protein is CSVGGGTGNEQFF. The CDR3 DNA sequence: TGCAGCGTTGGGGGCGGGACAGGCAATGAGCAGTTCTTC.

This chain links TRBV6-5 with TRBJ1-4; D unresolved. Germline-derived CDR1 and CDR2 are MNHEY and SVGAGI. This CDR3 has 14 residues. Trimming removed 0 bases at V and 3 bases at J, with 5 bases between. The CDR3 DNA reads as TGTGCCAGCAGTTACTCGTCGTCTAATGAAAAACTGTTTTTT. This gives the protein CASSYSSSNEKLFF.

The V and J genes are TRBV7-2 and TRBJ2-1; D remains unclear. The CDR3 extends over 16 amino acids. Germline V gene sequence: CDR1 SGHTA, CDR2 FQGNSA. V was clipped by 3 bases and J by 6 bases, with 18 bases between them. The CDR3: CASSLKGEIGFNEQFF. In DNA, the CDR3 is TGTGCCAGCAGCTTGAAGGGTGAGATTGGCTTCAATGAGCAGTTCTTC.

The chain recombines TRBV4-2 with TRBJ1-3; TRBD1 aligns across 9 bases. Looked up from germline, CDR1 is LGHNA and CDR2 is YNFKEQ. Trimming removed 0 bases from V and 3 bases from J; junction bases left unmatched: 6. The CDR3 totals 17 residues. CDR3 DNA sequence: TGTGCCAGCAGCCAAGAGTTTACAGGGGGCTATGGAAACACCATATATTTT. Protein sequence: CASSQEFTGGYGNTIYF.

The chain combines TRBV5-1 with TRBJ2-1; TRBD1 matches 7 bases. The CDR3 is 15 amino acids. Germline CDR1 is SGHRS and CDR2 is YFSETQ. J lost 2 bases, V lost 4 bases, and 6 bases had no gene match. The CDR3 DNA is TGCGCCAGCAGCGGTGGAACAGGGGCCTACAATGAGCAGTTCTTC. This codes for CASSGGTGAYNEQFF.

DNA for the CDR3: TGTGCCAGCATGATTGGATACACCGGGGAGCTGTTTTTT. This translates into CASMIGYTGELFF. This sequence joins TRBV6-1 and TRBJ2-2, with unresolved D. CDR1 is MNHNS, CDR2 SASEGT, per germline. The CDR3 runs to 13 residues. Trimming removed 7 bases at V and 3 bases at J, with 9 bases between.

This chain links TRBV27 with TRBJ1-1; 7 positions agree with TRBD1. V gave up 5 bases and J gave up 4 bases; unmatched junction bases: 4. The CDR3 is 13 amino acids. Germline V gene data show CDR1 as MNHEY and CDR2 as SMNVEV (reference sequence). The CDR3 is CASSQQGRTEAFF. The CDR3 DNA sequence: TGTGCCAGCAGTCAACAGGGGCGCACTGAAGCTTTCTTT.

The V and J genes are TRBV15 and TRBJ1-5; D is unresolved. The CDR3 has 14 residues. V was pared by 0 bases and J by 1 base, with 4 bases between. Germline lookup yields CDR1 LNHNV and CDR2 YYDKDF (reference sequence). CDR3 region: CATSRELSNQPQHF. Written as DNA, the CDR3 is TGTGCCACCAGCAGAGAGCTAAGCAATCAGCCCCAGCATTTT.

J is TRBJ2-1 and V is TRBV5-1; D is ambiguous. This CDR3 is 14 amino acids long. Germline lookup yields CDR1 SGHRS and CDR2 YFSETQ. V lost 1 base and J lost 6, with 11 bases in between. CDR3 amino acids: CASSLIPGINEQFF. DNA of the CDR3: TGCGCCAGCAGCTTGATCCCGGGTATCAATGAGCAGTTCTTC.

The chain employs TRBV14 and TRBJ2-7, with 9 bases fitting TRBD1. The CDR3 extends over 14 amino acids. Germline V gene data show CDR1 as SGHDN and CDR2 as FVKESK. Losses at the gene ends were 4 bases for V and 1 base for J; bases not matched to a gene: 2. CDR3 in amino acids: CASSPGTGSYEQYF. In DNA, the CDR3 is TGTGCCAGCAGCCCTGGGACAGGGTCCTACGAGCAGTACTTC.

V usage is TRBV7-9 and J usage is TRBJ1-3; 7 bases align to TRBD1. Germline-derived CDR1 and CDR2 are SEHNR and FQNEAQ (reference sequence). The CDR3 contains 14 residues. V was clipped by 1 base and J by 3 bases; unmatched bases: 0. The CDR3 spells CASSLDRGGNTIYF. Here the CDR3 DNA reads TGTGCCAGCAGCTTAGACAGGGGTGGAAACACCATATATTTT.

The rearrangement links TRBV6-5 to TRBJ2-2; the D is unclear. This CDR3 is built from 12 residues. V was trimmed by 3 bases and J by 6 bases, leaving 5 bases between them. Germline V CDR1 and CDR2: MNHEY, SVGAGI. The DNA for the CDR3 is TGTGCCAGCAGTTATTCAGCCGGGGAGCTGTTTTTT. Translating gives CASSYSAGELFF.

The chain carries TRBV6-1 and TRBJ2-7; TRBD1 might be the D (6 bases). The CDR3 loop spans 13 amino acids. Per the germline V gene, CDR1 is MNHNS and CDR2 is SASEGT. V lost 11 bases and J 2 bases, leaving 16 bases between the germline ends. CDR3 residues: CASQGIYTYEQYF. The CDR3 DNA is TGTGCCTCCCAGGGGATATATACCTACGAGCAGTACTTC.

The CDR3, as DNA: TGTGCTAGTGGTTTGGTTCCAGGGGAGATTAATGGCTACACCTTC. As protein: CASGLVPGEINGYTF. The genes are TRBV12-5 and TRBJ1-2; a weak D match, TRBD1 (6 bases). CDR1 is LGHNT, CDR2 FRNRAP, per germline. V was shortened by 0 bases and J by 6 bases, with 14 bases between the two germline ends. The CDR3 is made up of 15 amino acids. Looking up the rest from reference TRBV12-5 and TRBJ1-2 gives the full variable domain: DARVTQTPRHKVTEMGQEVTMRCQPILGHNTVFWYRQTMMQGLELLAYFRNRAPLDDSGMPKDRFSAEMPDATLATLKIQPSEPRDSAVYFCASGLVPGEINGYTFGSGTRLTVV.

This clone was observed a handful of times. The CDR3 DNA sequence: TGTGCCAGCACGACCCGGACAGGGCGACCCCTCCACTTT. This codes for CASTTRTGRPLHF. This sequence joins TRBV25-1 and TRBJ1-6, with 8 bases that match TRBD1. The CDR3 contains 13 residues. Germline V CDR1 and CDR2: MGHDK, SYGVNS. Germline trimming cut 7 bases from V and 12 bases from J; bases unmatched to any gene: 8.

V and J are TRBV6-1 and TRBJ1-2; no clear D gene. The CDR3 contains 14 residues. Between the trimmed V and J ends, which lost 1 base and 2 bases, there was a span of 8 bases. Per the germline V gene, CDR1 is MNHNS and CDR2 is SASEGT. CDR3 nucleotides: TGTGCCAGCAGTGAAGTCGGCGGGAACTATGGCTACACCTTC. Encoded protein: CASSEVGGNYGYTF.